A single sample is the source of the 10 T cell receptor beta chains below, sequenced in a study of Ad26.COV2.S vaccination and SARS-CoV-2 variants. The assay was immunoSEQ multiplex PCR, and TCRdb's table has in-frame clones only and misses some. The sample gives about 680,000 clones, approximately 88% of which show up once; 1.5% is in the top ten. The treatment: approximately 18 received Ad26.COV2.S at low or high dose, single or two shots; roughly 5 received placebo; per-sample allocation not given. Sampling occurred on day 63 after the first vaccine or placebo injection. This specimen consisted of peripheral blood, obtained in a trial of Ad26.COV2.S vaccine versus placebo. The origin of the receptors is a person aged 18-65 years who received the Ad26.COV2.S COVID-19 vaccine or a placebo.

This chain links TRBV11-1 with TRBJ1-4; tentative D call: TRBD1 (5 bases). CDR3 size: 14 residues. Trimming took 2 bases from V and 7 from J, leaving 11 bases between them. The V gene's germline CDR1 is SGHAT and CDR2 FQDESV (reference sequence). CDR3: CASSLSSGSEKLFF. CDR3 DNA sequence: TGTGCCAGCAGCTTAAGCTCAGGGAGTGAAAAACTGTTTTTT.

CDR3 sequence (DNA): TGTGCCAGTAGTACGACAGGTACAGGATCACCCCTCCACTTT. It specifies CASSTTGTGSPLHF. This chain uses TRBV19 with TRBJ1-6; D possibly corresponds to TRBD1 (6 bases). Looked up from germline, CDR1 is LNHDA and CDR2 is SQIVND (reference sequence). The CDR3 loop spans 14 amino acids. The V end was cut by 4 bases, the J end by 10 bases, with 14 bases between.

This chain links TRBV2 with TRBJ1-5; 8 bases are a match to TRBD1. CDR1 SNHLY and CDR2 FYNNEI come from the germline V gene. Trimming took 8 bases from V and 3 from J; bases not matched to a gene: 3. The CDR3 sequence is 13 residues long. In DNA form, the CDR3 reads TGTGCCAGCCACAGGGGGTACAATCAGCCCCAGCATTTT. Its protein is CASHRGYNQPQHF. Full variable domain (remainder filled in from reference TRBV2 and TRBJ1-5): EPEVTQTPSHQVTQMGQEVILRCVPISNHLYFYWYRQILGQKVEFLVSFYNNEISEKSEIFDDQFSVERPDGSNFTLKIRSTKLEDSAMYFCASHRGYNQPQHFGDGTRLSIL.

Worth noting for this clone: Other DNA sequences of this sample code for an identical CDR3. V and J are TRBV5-1 and TRBJ1-4; D gene uncertain. Germline-derived CDR1 and CDR2 are SGHRS and YFSETQ. Trimming took 7 bases from V and 0 from J, leaving 10 bases between them. The CDR3 loop spans 14 amino acids. The CDR3 DNA sequence: TGCGCCAGCTCAGAGGGAGCAACTAATGAAAAACTGTTTTTT. Its protein product is CASSEGATNEKLFF.

This clone has more than one count but fewer than ten. The chain has TRBV2 and TRBJ1-6; no reliable D call. Trimming pared 3 bases from V and 9 bases from J, leaving 3 bases between. The CDR3 sequence is 11 residues long. Per germline, CDR1 SNHLY and CDR2 FYNNEI. CDR3 amino acids: CASSDGSPLHF. In DNA, the CDR3 is TGTGCCAGCAGTGACGGTTCACCCCTCCACTTT.

DNA of the CDR3: TGTGCCAGCAATAGCGGAACAGATACGCAGTATTTT. Protein: CASNSGTDTQYF. This chain joins TRBV6-5 and TRBJ2-3; perhaps TRBD2 as D (6 bases). This CDR3 contains 12 residues. Deletions cut 7 bases from V and 3 bases from J, with 8 bases between. CDR1 is MNHEY and CDR2 is SVGAGI in the germline V gene.

The V gene is TRBV19, the J gene TRBJ2-2; the D is unclear. V dropped 6 bases and J dropped 3 bases, with 14 bases sitting between them. CDR3 length equals 15 residues. Germline-derived CDR1 and CDR2 are LNHDA and SQIVND (reference sequence). CDR3 coding DNA: TGTGCCAGTAGCGACGGAGCTTATGACACCGGGGAGCTGTTTTTT. This translates into CASSDGAYDTGELFF.

With respect to this clone: Other DNA sequences in the same sample also yield this CDR3. The CDR3 protein is CASSVDMDQPQHF. The CDR3 DNA reads TGTGCCAGCAGCGTAGACATGGACCAGCCCCAGCATTTT. V usage is TRBV9 and J usage is TRBJ1-5; no clear D. The CDR3 is 13 residues long. Deletions cut 0 bases from V and 7 bases from J, with 8 bases between. Germline loops: CDR1 SGDLS, CDR2 YYNGEE.

CDR3 residues: CASSQLGLAGGPTGELFF. The DNA for the CDR3 is TGTGCCAGCAGCCAATTAGGACTAGCGGGAGGGCCCACCGGGGAGCTGTTTTTT. This chain links TRBV7-2 with TRBJ2-2, with 15 bases identical to TRBD2. Germline lookup yields CDR1 SGHTA and CDR2 FQGNSA. Trimming cost V 5 bases and J 4 bases; bases outside gene matches: 8. The CDR3 has 18 residues.

The chain links TRBV5-8 to TRBJ1-1, with a weak D call TRBD1 (6 bases). Trimming left V 4 bases short and J 1 base short, with 23 bases between. The CDR3 extends over 18 amino acids. Germline-derived CDR1 and CDR2 are SGHTS and YDEGEE. As DNA, the CDR3 is TGTGCCAGCAGCGTACTTAAGTTGACCTTAGGGGGGAACACTGAAGCTTTCTTT. It encodes CASSVLKLTLGGNTEAFF. The full variable domain, in which reference TRBV5-8 and TRBJ1-1 provide the parts outside the CDR3, is EAGVTQSPTHLIKTRGQQATLRCSPISGHTSVYWYQQALGLGLQFLLWYDEGEERNRGNFPPRFSGRQFPNYSSELNVNALELEDSALYLCASSVLKLTLGGNTEAFFGQGTRLTVV.